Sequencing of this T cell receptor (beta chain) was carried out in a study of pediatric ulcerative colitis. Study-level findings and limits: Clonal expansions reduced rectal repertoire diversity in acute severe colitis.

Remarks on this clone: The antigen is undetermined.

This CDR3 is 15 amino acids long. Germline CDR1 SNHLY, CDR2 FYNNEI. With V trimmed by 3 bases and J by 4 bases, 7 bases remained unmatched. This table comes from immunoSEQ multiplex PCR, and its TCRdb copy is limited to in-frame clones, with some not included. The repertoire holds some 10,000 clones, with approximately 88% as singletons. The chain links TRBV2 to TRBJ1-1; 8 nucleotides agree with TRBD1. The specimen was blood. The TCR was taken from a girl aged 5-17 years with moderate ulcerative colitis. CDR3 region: CASSDQGQAATEAFF. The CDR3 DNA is TGTGCCAGCAGTGACCAGGGACAGGCGGCCACTGAAGCTTTCTTT.